These 27 T cell receptor beta chains were all obtained from the same sample, sequenced in a study of blood T cell repertoires in COVID-19. The assay was immunoSEQ multiplex PCR, and TCRdb's table has in-frame clones only and misses some. Of 190,000 or so clones listed, approximately 81% were seen once; the top ten hold around a sixth. The sequenced sample was PBMCs or T cells enriched from blood (not recorded which). The receptor set was obtained from a man aged 35 to 55 who had recovered from COVID-19.

The chain recombines TRBV5-6 with TRBJ1-1; D uncertain. The CDR3 has 13 residues. Germline CDR1 and CDR2: SGHDT and YYEEEE. The V and J ends lost 2 bases and 8 bases respectively, with 13 bases between them. CDR3 DNA sequence: TGTGCCAGCAGCTTCGTCGCCCCCGGGGAAGCTTTCTTT. Translation: CASSFVAPGEAFF.

The chain carries TRBV5-5 and TRBJ2-7; weak D call: TRBD1 (6 bases). V was trimmed by 2 bases and J by 6 bases, leaving 9 bases between them. The CDR3 has 12 residues. Germline CDR1 is SGHKS and CDR2 is YYEKEE (reference sequence). CDR3 sequence reads: CASSFTGPEQYF. The CDR3 nucleotides are TGTGCCAGCAGCTTTACAGGGCCCGAGCAGTACTTC. The whole variable domain, filled in from reference TRBV5-5 and TRBJ2-7, reads DAGVTQSPTHLIKTRGQQVTLRCSPISGHKSVSWYQQVLGQGPQFIFQYYEKEERGRGNFPDRFSARQFPNYSSELNVNALLLGDSALYLCASSFTGPEQYFGPGTRLTVT.

Ten or more counts support this clone. The chain links TRBV27 to TRBJ1-6; the match to TRBD1 covers 8 bases. The CDR3 spans 14 residues. Per the germline V gene, CDR1 is MNHEY and CDR2 is SMNVEV (reference sequence). The V segment lost 3 bases and the J segment 7 bases; nucleotides outside the gene matches: 2. CDR3 in DNA: TGTGCCAGCAGTTTGGCAGGGGGCAATTCACCCCTCCACTTT. Protein: CASSLAGGNSPLHF.

This chain uses TRBV11-3 with TRBJ1-1; weak D call: TRBD1 (6 bases). This CDR3 is built from 12 residues. V was pared by 5 bases and J by 9 bases, with 13 bases between. Germline V lookup: CDR1 SGHNT, CDR2 YENEEA. The CDR3 region is CASSVRGQQAFF. The CDR3 nucleotides are TGTGCCAGCAGCGTAAGAGGACAGCAAGCTTTCTTT. Complete variable domain (other parts from reference TRBV11-3 and TRBJ1-1): EAGVVQSPRYKIIEKKQPVAFWCNPISGHNTLYWYLQNLGQGPELLIRYENEEAVDDSQLPKDRFSAERLKGVDSTLKIQPAELGDSAVYLCASSVRGQQAFFGQGTRLTVV.

This clone was detected only once. The gene calls are TRBV12-5 and TRBJ1-5; D remains ambiguous. The CDR3 spans 12 residues. V dropped 9 bases and J dropped 0 bases, with 6 bases sitting between them. Germline V gene sequence: CDR1 LGHNT, CDR2 FRNRAP. For the CDR3, the DNA is TGTGCTAGCTGCTATAGCAATCAGCCCCAGCATTTT. Translating gives CASCYSNQPQHF.

The chain couples TRBV5-1 to TRBJ1-6; D is perhaps TRBD1 (5 bases). The CDR3 is 19 amino acids. CDR1 and CDR2 (germline): SGHRS, YFSETQ. The germline V and J ends were trimmed by 1 base and 7 bases, with 24 bases remaining between them. CDR3 in DNA: TGCGCCAGCAGCTTGCAGCTCGGGACGACCCAAGGGAGGAATTCACCCCTCCACTTT. Its translation is CASSLQLGTTQGRNSPLHF. Looking up the rest from reference TRBV5-1 and TRBJ1-6 gives the full variable domain: KAGVTQTPRYLIKTRGQQVTLSCSPISGHRSVSWYQQTPGQGLQFLFEYFSETQRNKGNFPGRFSGRQFSNSRSEMNVSTLELGDSALYLCASSLQLGTTQGRNSPLHFGNGTRLTVT.

This chain links TRBV19 with TRBJ2-1; TRBD2 is a possible D gene (6 bases). From germline, CDR1 is LNHDA and CDR2 SQIVND (reference sequence). Trimming left V 5 bases short and J 4 bases short, with 18 bases between. The CDR3 contains 16 residues. CDR3 DNA sequence: TGTGCCAGTAGTGTCGGACTATCTCTTGCTTACAATGAGCAGTTCTTC. It codes for CASSVGLSLAYNEQFF. The entire variable domain, with the rest obtained from reference TRBV19 and TRBJ2-1, is as follows: DGGITQSPKYLFRKEGQNVTLSCEQNLNHDAMYWYRQDPGQGLRLIYYSQIVNDFQKGDIAEGYSVSREKKESFPLTVTSAQKNPTAFYLCASSVGLSLAYNEQFFGPGTRLTVL.

The V gene is TRBV10-3, the J gene TRBJ2-1; TRBD2 matches 10 bases. V was pared by 3 bases and J by 7 bases, with 15 bases of the junction left unmatched. Germline loops: CDR1 ENHRY, CDR2 SYGVKD. The CDR3 totals 18 residues. The CDR3 here is CAISDLAGVPHSGNEQFF. CDR3 nucleotide sequence: TGTGCCATCAGTGATCTAGCGGGAGTCCCCCATTCGGGGAATGAGCAGTTCTTC.

This sequence joins TRBV19 and TRBJ1-1; D possibly corresponds to TRBD1 (6 bases). V dropped 3 bases and J dropped 2 bases, with 13 bases sitting between them. CDR1 and CDR2 (germline): LNHDA, SQIVND (reference sequence). The CDR3 extends over 15 amino acids. CDR3 DNA sequence: TGTGCCAGTAGTATGTCGGGGGGGGCCAACACTGAAGCTTTCTTT. This encodes CASSMSGGANTEAFF. The full variable domain, its missing parts supplied by reference TRBV19 and TRBJ1-1, is DGGITQSPKYLFRKEGQNVTLSCEQNLNHDAMYWYRQDPGQGLRLIYYSQIVNDFQKGDIAEGYSVSREKKESFPLTVTSAQKNPTAFYLCASSMSGGANTEAFFGQGTRLTVV.

This clone was picked up one time. This chain links TRBV5-4 with TRBJ2-7; a possible D gene is TRBD1 (6 bases). The CDR3 is 13 amino acids. The V end lost 4 bases, the J end lost 5 bases, and 13 bases lay between the germline ends. Germline CDR1 and CDR2: SGHNT and YYREEE (reference sequence). In DNA form, the CDR3 reads TGTGCCAGCAGCCGGTACAGGGCCAACGAGCAGTACTTC. Protein sequence: CASSRYRANEQYF.

The V and J genes are TRBV16 and TRBJ2-1; no definite D call. The germline V gene encodes CDR1 KGHSY and CDR2 FQNENV. CDR3 length: 16 residues. The V gene lost 4 bases and the J gene lost 5 bases, with 18 bases spanning the gap. The CDR3 spells CASSPLLRRTNNEQFF. DNA of the CDR3: TGTGCCAGCAGCCCCCTCCTTCGCCGAACTAACAATGAGCAGTTCTTC. The full variable domain, rest sourced from reference TRBV16 and TRBJ2-1, is GEEVAQTPKHLVRGEGQKAKLYCAPIKGHSYVFWYQQVLKNEFKFLISFQNENVFDETGMPKERFSAKCLPNSPCSLEIQATKLEDSAVYFCASSPLLRRTNNEQFFGPGTRLTVL.

J is TRBJ2-7 and V is TRBV27; 8 nucleotides agree with TRBD2. V trimming: 5 bases; J trimming: 6 bases; junction bases outside the gene matches: 9. The CDR3 extends over 14 amino acids. The germline gives CDR1 MNHEY, CDR2 SMNVEV (reference sequence). CDR3 sequence reads: CASSTTGLVSEQYF. CDR3 DNA: TGTGCCAGCAGTACAACGGGACTAGTAAGCGAGCAGTACTTC.

This chain links TRBV7-2 with TRBJ1-5; no definite D call. This CDR3 is 17 amino acids long. Germline V gene sequence: CDR1 SGHTA, CDR2 FQGNSA. The V end lost 5 bases, the J end lost 3 bases, and 20 bases lay between the germline ends. The CDR3 sequence: CASSLSPQLAYNQPQHF. The CDR3 DNA reads TGTGCCAGCAGCCTTAGCCCACAGCTAGCTTACAATCAGCCCCAGCATTTT. Drawing the rest from reference TRBV7-2 and TRBJ1-5, the complete variable domain is GAGVSQSPSNKVTEKGKDVELRCDPISGHTALYWYRQSLGQGLEFLIYFQGNSAPDKSGLPSDRFSAERTGGSVSTLTIQRTQQEDSAVYLCASSLSPQLAYNQPQHFGDGTRLSIL.

The J gene is TRBJ2-5, the V gene TRBV6-1; D is possibly TRBD2 (6 bases). The V end was cut by 1 base, the J end by 4 bases, with 10 bases between. CDR3 length: 14 amino acids. Germline lookup yields CDR1 MNHNS and CDR2 SASEGT. CDR3 nucleotide sequence: TGTGCCAGCAGTGAAGGCGGACTACGAGAGACCCAGTACTTC. Protein sequence: CASSEGGLRETQYF.

In DNA, the CDR3 is TGTGCCAGCAGCTTAGGAGGCGGGAGATCCTACAATGAGCAGTTCTTC. It codes for CASSLGGGRSYNEQFF. The V gene is TRBV11-1, the J gene TRBJ2-1; TRBD2 agrees at 7 bases. The J segment lost 1 base and the V segment lost 1 base, leaving 4 bases of the junction unmatched. The CDR3 covers 16 residues. In germline, CDR1 is SGHAT, CDR2 FQDESV (reference sequence).

This chain joins TRBV5-5 and TRBJ1-1; unclear D gene. Looked up from germline, CDR1 is SGHKS and CDR2 is YYEKEE (reference sequence). This CDR3 is 14 amino acids long. The V and J ends lost 0 bases and 2 bases respectively, with 8 bases between them. CDR3 in amino acids: CASSLGHFNTEAFF. The CDR3 nucleotides are TGTGCCAGCAGCTTGGGACACTTCAACACTGAAGCTTTCTTT.

The CDR3 here is CASSQRVSENYEQYF. The CDR3 region has the DNA TGCGCCAGCAGCCAAAGGGTTAGCGAGAACTACGAGCAGTACTTC. V usage is TRBV4-3 and J usage is TRBJ2-7; maybe TRBD2 (5 bases). CDR1 is LGHNA and CDR2 is YSLEER in the germline V gene. The V end was cut by 2 bases, the J end by 3 bases, with 14 bases between. The CDR3 is 15 amino acids.

The chain is built from TRBV2 and TRBJ2-1, with TRBD1 identical over 10 bases. The CDR3 length is 14 residues. The V gene's germline CDR1 is SNHLY and CDR2 FYNNEI. J gave up 6 bases and V 8 bases, and 7 bases lay outside the gene matches. DNA of the CDR3: TGTGCCAGCCTCGATCGGACAGGGGGCAATGAGCAGTTCTTC. This translates into CASLDRTGGNEQFF.

V is TRBV5-4 and J is TRBJ2-5; 7 bases map to TRBD2. V was pared by 1 base and J by 5 bases, with 11 bases of the junction left unmatched. Germline assignment: CDR1 SGHNT and CDR2 YYREEE (reference sequence). The CDR3 length is 16 residues. The CDR3 loop is CASSLSGGRAGETQYF. CDR3 nucleotides: TGTGCCAGCAGCTTGTCCGGAGGGAGGGCCGGCGAGACCCAGTACTTC.

The chain links TRBV25-1 to TRBJ1-2, with 7 bases fitting TRBD1. J was trimmed by 4 bases and V by 2 bases; bases with no gene match: 7. Germline V lookup: CDR1 MGHDK, CDR2 SYGVNS. The CDR3 covers 15 residues. This CDR3 is CASSEEGTVPYGYTF. CDR3 sequence (DNA): TGTGCCAGCAGTGAAGAAGGGACAGTCCCCTATGGCTACACCTTC.

The genes are TRBV30 and TRBJ2-7, with 7 nucleotides matching TRBD1. V lost 5 bases, J lost 4 bases, and 2 bases stayed unmatched. The CDR3 sequence is 11 residues long. From germline, CDR1 is GTSNPN and CDR2 SVGIG (reference sequence). The DNA for the CDR3 is TGTGCCTGGGACAGGGCGTACGAGCAGTACTTC. Encoded protein: CAWDRAYEQYF.

The genes are TRBV29-1 and TRBJ1-2, with 8 bases matching TRBD1. The CDR3 runs to 14 residues. In germline, CDR1 is SQVTM, CDR2 ANQGSEA. J gave up 0 bases and V 2 bases, and 2 bases lay outside the gene matches. Here the CDR3 reads CSVEPQGANYGYTF. CDR3 coding DNA: TGCAGCGTTGAACCACAGGGGGCTAACTATGGCTACACCTTC.

This chain connects TRBV13 to TRBJ2-1; D possibly corresponds to TRBD1 (5 bases). There are 15 residues in the CDR3. V dropped 3 bases and J dropped 4 bases, with 13 bases sitting between them. Germline loops: CDR1 PRHDT, CDR2 FYEKMQ (reference sequence). CDR3: CASSFGRAQYNEQFF. The DNA for the CDR3 is TGTGCCAGCAGCTTTGGCAGGGCTCAGTACAATGAGCAGTTCTTC.

Only one count was recorded for this clone. This rearrangement joins TRBV14 to TRBJ2-7; 15 bases align to TRBD2. Germline trimming cut 6 bases from V and 5 bases from J; bases unmatched to any gene: 8. The CDR3 runs to 16 residues. Looked up from germline, CDR1 is SGHDN and CDR2 is FVKESK. The CDR3 sequence is CASSRPGTSGRHEQYF. CDR3 sequence (DNA): TGTGCCAGCAGTCGCCCCGGGACTAGCGGGAGGCACGAGCAGTACTTC.

This chain joins TRBV3-1 (or the pseudogene TRBV3-2) and TRBJ2-6; TRBD1 agrees at 9 bases. CDR1 and CDR2 from the germline V gene are LGHDT and YNNKEL (reference sequence). The CDR3 has 18 residues. V trimming: 4 bases; J trimming: 5 bases; junction bases outside the gene matches: 12. The CDR3 bases are TGTGCCAGCAGCCTTCCCGGGACAGGGCCCCTCTGGGCCAACGTCCTGACTTTC. This encodes CASSLPGTGPLWANVLTF.

This chain joins TRBV5-6 and TRBJ2-1; 14 bases fit TRBD2. This CDR3 spans 16 amino acids. Germline assignment: CDR1 SGHDT and CDR2 YYEEEE. Trimming took 0 bases from V and 8 from J; bases not matched to a gene: 4. For the CDR3, the DNA is TGTGCCAGCAGCTTGGGGACTAGCGGGAGGTTGTATGAGCAGTTCTTC. This codes for CASSLGTSGRLYEQFF.

This chain connects TRBV4-2 to TRBJ2-7; tentative D call: TRBD2 (5 bases). V lost 4 bases and J 3 bases, leaving 19 bases between the germline ends. The CDR3 extends over 16 amino acids. Germline values: CDR1 LGHNA, CDR2 YNFKEQ. The DNA for the CDR3 is TGTGCCAGCAGCCCGGCAGACGGGGAACCTTACTACGAGCAGTACTTC. Translating it yields CASSPADGEPYYEQYF.